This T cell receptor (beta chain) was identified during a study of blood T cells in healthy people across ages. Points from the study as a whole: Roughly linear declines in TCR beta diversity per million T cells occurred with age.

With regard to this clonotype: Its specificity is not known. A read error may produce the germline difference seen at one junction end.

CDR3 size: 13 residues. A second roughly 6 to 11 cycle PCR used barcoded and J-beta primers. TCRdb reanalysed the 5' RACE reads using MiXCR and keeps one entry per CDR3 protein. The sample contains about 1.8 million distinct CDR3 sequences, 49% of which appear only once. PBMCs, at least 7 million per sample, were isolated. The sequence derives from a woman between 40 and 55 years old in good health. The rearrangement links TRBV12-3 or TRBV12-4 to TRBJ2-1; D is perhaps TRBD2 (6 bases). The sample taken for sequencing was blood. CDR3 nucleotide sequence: TGTTCCAGCAGTTTAGGAGGGCCCATTGAGCAGTTCTTC. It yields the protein CSSSLGGPIEQFF.